The rows below give T cell receptor beta chains drawn from one sample of a study of shared clonotypes between healthy human individuals. TCRdb's copy holds only in-frame clones and misses some; the assay was immunoSEQ multiplex PCR. Here the sample spans about 1.5 million clones, around 95% being singletons. The sample comprised naive CD4+ T cells sorted from blood. The receptor source for this set is a man aged 25 to 40 in good health. CDR3s include the opening cysteine and the closing phenylalanine or tryptophan. D genes are given only for firm matches. Clone size, where shown, is once, few, many, or a class for clones that have expanded.

J gene | D gene | clone size | CDR3 length | V gene | CDR3 protein | CDR3 DNA
TRBJ2-3 | NA | NA | 15 | TRBV19 | CASSIFGTSTDTQYF | TGTGCCAGTAGTATTTTCGGGACTAGCACAGATACGCAGTATTTT
TRBJ2-2 | NA | NA | 12 | TRBV27 | CASSLNAGELFF | TGTGCCAGCAGTTTGAACGCCGGGGAGCTGTTTTTT
TRBJ1-5 | NA | NA | 13 | TRBV5-4 | CASSLGQNQPQHF | TGTGCCAGCAGCTTAGGACAGAATCAGCCCCAGCATTTT
TRBJ2-2 | NA | NA | 15 | TRBV7-3 | CASSPTRENTGELFF | TGTGCCAGCAGCCCCACCCGGGAGAACACCGGGGAGCTGTTTTTT
TRBJ2-1 | NA | NA | 13 | TRBV5-1 | CASSSDPDNEQFF | TGCGCCAGCAGCTCCGATCCGGACAATGAGCAGTTCTTC
TRBJ2-6 | NA | NA | 17 | TRBV5-1 | CASRRPILGSGANVLTF | TGCGCCAGCAGAAGACCGATATTAGGATCTGGGGCCAACGTCCTGACTTTC
TRBJ2-7 | NA | NA | 14 | TRBV5-1 | CASSSSGRAYEQYF | TGCGCCAGCAGCTCGTCGGGGCGGGCCTACGAGCAGTACTTC
TRBJ2-3 | TRBD1 | NA | 13 | TRBV15 | CATRDRGEDTQYF | TGTGCCACCAGAGACAGGGGCGAAGATACGCAGTATTTT
TRBJ2-1 | NA | NA | 13 | TRBV7-3 | CASSLTLSNEQFF | TGTGCCAGCAGCTTAACGTTAAGCAATGAGCAGTTCTTC
TRBJ1-2 | NA | once | 12 | TRBV5-4 | CASSLWGDGYTF | TGTGCCAGCAGCTTGTGGGGTGACGGCTACACCTTC
TRBJ2-2 | TRBD1 | NA | 16 | TRBV11-1 | CASSLRGGANTGELFF | TGTGCCAGCAGCTTAAGAGGGGGCGCGAACACCGGGGAGCTGTTTTTT
TRBJ2-3 | NA | NA | 14 | TRBV7-9 | CASSFQTGADTQYF | TGTGCCAGCAGCTTTCAAACGGGAGCAGATACGCAGTATTTT
TRBJ2-1 | TRBD2 | NA | 16 | TRBV6-6 | CASSRIAGGPLDEQFF | TGTGCCAGCAGCAGAATAGCGGGAGGCCCGTTGGATGAGCAGTTCTTC
TRBJ2-3 | TRBD2 | NA | 16 | TRBV25-1 | CASSEWASGGTDTQYF | TGTGCCAGCAGTGAATGGGCTAGCGGGGGCACAGATACGCAGTATTTT
TRBJ2-7 | NA | NA | 15 | TRBV28 | CASRISLPRYYEQYF | TGTGCCAGCAGAATTTCCCTGCCACGCTACTACGAGCAGTACTTC
TRBJ2-1 | NA | NA | 14 | TRBV28 | CASRAGGPYNEQFF | TGTGCCAGCAGGGCCGGGGGTCCCTACAATGAGCAGTTCTTC
TRBJ1-2 | NA | NA | 12 | TRBV7-2 | CASSSDNYGYTF | TGTGCCAGCAGCTCGGACAACTATGGCTACACCTTC
TRBJ1-4 | TRBD1 | once | 14 | TRBV6-6 | CASSFKGQSEKLFF | TGTGCCAGCAGTTTCAAGGGACAGAGTGAAAAACTGTTTTTT
TRBJ2-3 | NA | NA | 15 | TRBV27 | CASSLPHPEGNTQYF | TGTGCCAGCAGTTTACCCCACCCGGAAGGTAATACGCAGTATTTT
TRBJ1-3 | NA | NA | 15 | TRBV10-3 | CAISPGPLSGNTIYF | TGTGCCATCAGCCCGGGACCGCTCTCTGGAAACACCATATATTTT
TRBJ2-2 | TRBD2 | NA | 14 | TRBV5-1 | CASSSGSGTRELFF | TGCGCCAGCAGCTCGGGGAGCGGGACTCGGGAGCTGTTTTTT
TRBJ2-7 | NA | once | 12 | TRBV28 | CASSSQVLEQYF | TGTGCCAGCAGCTCACAGGTTTTAGAGCAGTACTTC
TRBJ2-2 | TRBD2 | NA | 16 | TRBV5-4 | CASSLPGGSNTGELFF | TGTGCCAGCAGCCTCCCGGGGGGATCGAACACCGGGGAGCTGTTTTTT
TRBJ2-5 | TRBD2 | NA | 13 | TRBV2 | CASSETSGETQYF | TGTGCCAGCAGTGAGACTAGCGGTGAGACCCAGTACTTC
TRBJ2-2 | NA | NA | 16 | TRBV14 | CASSLGRRAWTGELFF | TGTGCCAGCAGCCTCGGTAGAAGGGCGTGGACCGGGGAGCTGTTTTTT
TRBJ1-1 | NA | NA | 14 | TRBV5-1 | CASSLAPENTEAFF | TGCGCCAGCAGCTTGGCCCCGGAGAACACTGAAGCTTTCTTT
TRBJ2-3 | TRBD2 | NA | 14 | TRBV5-4 | CATLPTSGTDTQYF | TGTGCCACACTACCGACTAGCGGCACTGATACGCAGTATTTT
TRBJ1-1 | NA | NA | 13 | TRBV25-1 | CASSEAWMGEAFF | TGTGCCAGCAGTGAGGCATGGATGGGGGAAGCTTTCTTT
TRBJ1-2 | NA | NA | 15 | TRBV18 | CASFPLRGGDDGYTF | TGTGCCAGCTTCCCTCTTCGCGGGGGGGACGATGGCTACACCTTC
TRBJ2-7 | TRBD1 | once | 15 | TRBV7-8 | CASSTSGTVSYEQYF | TGTGCCAGCAGCACGTCCGGGACAGTCTCCTACGAGCAGTACTTC
TRBJ2-7 | TRBD1 | once | 15 | TRBV10-3 | CAISGYAQGEDEQYF | TGTGCCATCAGTGGTTATGCACAGGGGGAAGACGAGCAGTACTTC
TRBJ2-6 | NA | once | 17 | TRBV11-2 | CASSYGTYNSGANVLTF | TGTGCCAGCAGCTACGGGACTTACAACTCTGGGGCCAACGTCCTGACTTTC
TRBJ1-5 | TRBD1 | NA | 14 | TRBV29-1 | CSVKTGGGDQPQHF | TGCAGCGTAAAGACAGGGGGCGGCGATCAGCCCCAGCATTTT
TRBJ2-1 | TRBD1 | once | 11 | TRBV20-1 | CSAHRGGEQFF | TGCAGTGCTCACAGGGGTGGCGAGCAGTTCTTC
TRBJ2-5 | TRBD1 | once | 15 | TRBV5-1 | CASRSGQGAGETQYF | TGCGCCAGCAGATCTGGACAGGGGGCAGGGGAGACCCAGTACTTC
TRBJ2-7 | NA | NA | 14 | TRBV25-1 | CASSDGGAGYEQYF | TGTGCCAGCAGTGATGGAGGGGCAGGTTACGAGCAGTACTTC
TRBJ2-2 | TRBD1 | NA | 17 | TRBV5-1 | CASSSKLGTATTGELFF | TGCGCCAGCAGCTCTAAACTCGGGACAGCTACCACCGGGGAGCTGTTTTTT
TRBJ2-1 | TRBD2 | NA | 19 | TRBV11-3 | CASSLGGLAGPSSYNEQFF | TGTGCCAGCAGCTTAGGGGGACTAGCGGGGCCGAGCTCCTACAATGAGCAGTTCTTC
TRBJ2-7 | TRBD2 | NA | 14 | TRBV7-2 | CASSFSGIFYEQYF | TGTGCCAGCAGCTTTAGCGGGATTTTCTACGAGCAGTACTTC
TRBJ2-6 | NA | NA | 19 | TRBV7-9 | CASSLLRDTLNSGANVLTF | TGTGCCAGCAGCTTATTGAGGGACACCCTAAACTCTGGGGCCAACGTCCTGACTTTC
TRBJ2-5 | NA | NA | 13 | TRBV2 | CASSEQHQETQYF | TGTGCCAGCAGTGAACAGCACCAAGAGACCCAGTACTTC
TRBJ2-3 | NA | NA | 13 | TRBV5-1 | CASSSGMGDTQYF | TGCGCCAGCAGCTCAGGAATGGGGGATACGCAGTATTTT
TRBJ2-7 | NA | NA | 14 | TRBV5-8 | CATNGGSPSYEQYF | TGTGCCACCAATGGGGGAAGTCCCTCCTACGAGCAGTACTTC
TRBJ2-1 | TRBD2 | NA | 15 | TRBV9 | CASSGGLADYNEQFF | TGTGCCAGCAGCGGGGGACTAGCGGACTACAATGAGCAGTTCTTC
TRBJ1-2 | TRBD1 | NA | 14 | TRBV18 | CASSPIEGAGGYTF | TGTGCCAGCTCACCAATAGAGGGGGCAGGAGGCTACACCTTC
TRBJ1-5 | NA | NA | 15 | TRBV7-9 | CASSLGGTGGQPQHF | TGTGCCAGCAGCTTAGGAGGGACGGGCGGCCAGCCCCAGCATTTT
TRBJ2-1 | TRBD2 | NA | 16 | TRBV5-1 | CASSRELAGALMRQFF | TGCGCCAGCAGCCGTGAACTAGCGGGAGCTCTAATGAGACAGTTCTTC
TRBJ1-1 | TRBD1 | NA | 14 | TRBV11-3 | CASSPRTGNTEAFF | TGTGCCAGCAGCCCCCGGACAGGGAACACTGAAGCTTTCTTT
TRBJ2-5 | TRBD1 | NA | 14 | TRBV7-9 | CASSRWDREETQYF | TGTGCCAGCAGCCGATGGGACAGGGAAGAGACCCAGTACTTC
TRBJ2-3 | NA | NA | 14 | TRBV6-4 | CASSQERSTDTQYF | TGTGCCAGCAGTCAGGAGCGTAGCACAGATACGCAGTATTTT
TRBJ2-6 | NA | NA | 19 | TRBV19 | CASSIRLGSLGSGANVLTF | TGTGCCAGTAGTATACGGTTGGGTTCCCTTGGCTCTGGGGCCAACGTCCTGACTTTC
TRBJ2-2 | NA | NA | 19 | TRBV7-9 | CASSFLIAIRTDNTGELFF | TGTGCCAGCAGCTTCCTTATCGCCATTCGGACAGACAACACCGGGGAGCTGTTTTTT
TRBJ1-1 | NA | NA | 15 | TRBV9 | CASSVAGRGTTEAFF | TGTGCCAGCAGCGTAGCGGGCAGGGGAACGACTGAAGCTTTCTTT
TRBJ2-2 | NA | NA | 15 | TRBV5-5 | CASSFSPTNTGELFF | TGTGCCAGCAGCTTCAGCCCGACAAACACCGGGGAGCTGTTTTTT
TRBJ2-5 | NA | NA | 13 | TRBV5-5 | CASSLRGLQTQYF | TGTGCCAGCAGCTTGCGGGGTTTGCAGACCCAGTACTTC
TRBJ2-7 | NA | NA | 14 | TRBV5-5 | CASSSGGQSYEQYF | TGTGCCAGCAGCTCGGGAGGACAGTCCTACGAGCAGTACTTC
TRBJ2-3 | TRBD2 | NA | 14 | TRBV7-2 | CASSFREGLDTQYF | TGTGCCAGCAGCTTCAGGGAGGGCCTCGATACGCAGTATTTT
TRBJ2-1 | NA | NA | 14 | TRBV10-3 | CAARAGTGDNEQFF | TGTGCCGCGAGAGCCGGGACTGGGGACAATGAGCAGTTCTTC
TRBJ2-1 | NA | NA | 11 | TRBV4-1 | CASSQENEQFF | TGCGCCAGCAGCCAAGAGAATGAGCAGTTCTTC
TRBJ2-2 | TRBD1 | NA | 15 | TRBV6-1 | CASTSFGQGVGELFF | TGTGCCAGCACCTCCTTTGGACAGGGGGTCGGGGAGCTGTTTTTT